This T cell receptor (beta chain) emerged from a study of T cell responses to AZD1222 COVID-19 vaccine (dated by TCRdb to the early 2020s). Regarding the complete study: Because spike-specific TCR depth and breadth did not differ between the two schedules, AZD1222 recipients who got a second dose at roughly 4 weeks were pooled with those who got a second dose at roughly 12 weeks. TCR sequencing covered over 230 trial participants: around 210 given two doses of AZD1222 and 26 given two doses of MenACWY control vaccine. Trial participants were enrolled by age into subgroups of 18-55, 56-69 and 70-plus years, and around 150, 28 and 57 TCR-sequenced participants, respectively, were included in these subgroups.

The CDR3 regions of human TCRbeta chains were analyzed by immunosequencing. The source study handled its data this way. TCRs in the repertoires were compared against a reference library of SARS-CoV-2-specific TCRs that had been generated with the MIRA antigen-specificity platform. Breadth was defined as the fraction of unique TCRs that were SARS-CoV-2-associated. Depth was defined as the fraction of total T cells that were SARS-CoV-2-associated. Using the MIRA data, each spike-specific TCR was mapped to the spike region that the TCR reacts to and placed in a CD4 or CD8 class. Log10-transformed breadth and depth values were compared by one-way ANOVA with Sidak's multiple comparisons tests. As stored in TCRdb, this immuneACCESS dataset retains in-frame rearrangements with V and J assigned. A fraction of the clones does not appear; measured against another copy, unresolved V genes explain less than half of the discrepancy, and the remainder lacks a known reason. For V, J and clone size, that table is used; D and trimming come from the DNA. The sample yields fewer than 30,000 clones; about three quarters were counted once. The top ten clonotypes cover 5% to 6.5% of the sample.

Paper-wide results and their limitations: After two AZD1222 doses, both the breadth and the depth of spike-specific TCRs were significantly higher than at day 0 and than in MenACWY recipients. Most participants were white British and females outnumbered males, and the authors suggested that clonal diversity may have been underestimated. The 56-69-year group was small, and its depth increase did not reach significance, likely because of low power. The whole spike protein was spanned by vaccine-associated CD4 TCRs, and dominant responses were seen in regions 160-218 and 743-854. Conclusions about previously exposed vaccinees are limited, since just a handful of AZD1222 recipients were seropositive for SARS-CoV-2 at baseline. Nearly half of unique spike-specific TCRs reportedly recognized epitopes outside regions mutated in the B.1.351 and B.1.1.7 variants. No day 14 peak-response samples were available, so repertoires were characterized only after the peak T cell response.

On this clone itself: Its antigen is currently not known. No per-base quality is available; no much larger clone lies one base away.

The sample's time point, from its label and the paper: baseline before first vaccination. The vaccinee samples were drawn from two UK trials, COV001 and COV002, one of which was a single-blind randomized controlled phase 2/3 trial testing AZD1222 (ChAdOx1 nCoV-19) in healthy adults. For TCRbeta chain sequencing, PBMC samples from trial participants were taken at day 0 and at day 28 after the second dose. Including the terminal cysteine and phenylalanine, the CDR3 comprises 15 residues. CDR3 DNA is the only sequence kept; it has 45 bases, read in frame from the first base. Per the germline V gene, ENHRY is the CDR1 and SYGVKD is the CDR2. The junction carries 14 bases between V and J, which are trimmed by 6 bases and 0 bases respectively.

The V and J segments used are TRBV10-3 and TRBJ1-1; the D region possibly corresponds to TRBD1 (6 bases align). This TCR was recovered from an adult in good health. Here the sequenced sample was peripheral blood, taken on day 0 of AZD1222 vaccination. The DNA reads as follows: TGTGCCATCAGGCCCCAACAGGGCCTGAACACTGAAGCTTTCTTT. This encodes CAIRPQQGLNTEAFF.